One and the same sample provided the 27 T cell receptor beta chains below, sequenced in a study of T-cell reconstitution after alpha-beta-depleted transplantation in children. This sample's TCRbeta library carried unique molecular identifier barcodes. TCRdb re-called the PCR reads through MiXCR, storing one row per CDR3 protein. This sample has around 440,000 distinct CDR3 sequences, with over 9.5% found just once. This specimen consisted of PBMCs, obtained before TCRalphabeta/CD19-depleted stem cell transplant. All receptors come from a child under 10 years old with inherited bone marrow failure, due to receive a stem cell transplant.

At least ten counts were recorded for this clonotype. The chain recombines TRBV5-6 with TRBJ2-1, with D possibly called TRBD1 or TRBD2 (5 bases each). Per germline, CDR1 SGHDT and CDR2 YYEEEE. The CDR3 extends over 14 amino acids. The V and J ends lost 0 bases and 6 bases respectively, with 10 bases between them. In nucleotides, the CDR3 is TGTGCCAGCAGCTTGGTCTTGGGGGTCAATGAGCAGTTCTTC. It is translated as CASSLVLGVNEQFF.

Ten or more counts support this clonotype. The chain combines TRBV11-2 with TRBJ2-3; 7 bases map to TRBD2. V gave up 5 bases and J gave up 11 bases; unmatched junction bases: 28. CDR1 SGHAT and CDR2 FQNNGV come from the germline V gene. The CDR3 has 19 amino acids. CDR3 protein: CASSTNRTWSGMTLSVQYF. The CDR3 DNA follows: TGTGCCAGCAGCACTAACCGGACATGGAGCGGGATGACATTAAGTGTGCAGTATTTT.

In its sample, this clonotype was seen many times. The chain carries TRBV15 and TRBJ1-1; 10 bases agree with TRBD1. The CDR3 is 15 amino acids. CDR1 is LNHNV, CDR2 YYDKDF, per germline (reference sequence). J gave up 1 base and V 1 base, and 0 bases lay outside the gene matches. The CDR3 region has the DNA TGTGCCACCAGCAGAGGGACAGGGGGGAACACTGAAGCTTTCTTT. It encodes CATSRGTGGNTEAFF.

This chain joins TRBV27 and TRBJ2-3; 13 bases align to TRBD2. This CDR3 has 12 residues. V lost 6 bases, J lost 12 bases, and 3 bases stayed unmatched. The V gene's germline CDR1 is MNHEY and CDR2 SMNVEV (reference sequence). The CDR3 DNA reads TGTGCCAGCAGCCGACTAGCGGGAGGACAGTATTTT. Translating it yields CASSRLAGGQYF.

The chain recombines TRBV7-2 with TRBJ2-7; 8 nucleotides line up with TRBD1. The germline gives CDR1 SGHTA, CDR2 FQGNSA. The CDR3 runs to 16 residues. V gave up 1 base and J gave up 5 bases; unmatched junction bases: 10. CDR3 loop: CASSLELGTGLNEQYF. CDR3 nucleotide sequence: TGTGCCAGCAGCTTAGAGCTGGGGACAGGTCTCAACGAGCAGTACTTC.

Worth noting for this clonotype: This clone may be a read error of a much larger clone one base away. The chain carries TRBV3-1 and TRBJ2-1; D ambiguous. The V and J ends lost 1 base and 5 bases respectively, with 18 bases between them. The CDR3 runs to 17 residues. Germline CDR1 reads LGHDT; CDR2 reads YNNKEL (reference sequence). DNA of the CDR3: TGTGCCAGCAGCCAAGTACTCTCAATTATAGCAAACAATGAGCAGTTCTTC. Translation gives CASSQVLSIIANNEQFF.

This clonotype came up many times. This chain links TRBV12-3 or TRBV12-4 with TRBJ2-5, with a tentative D call TRBD1 (6 bases). V was clipped by 3 bases and J by 5 bases, with 13 bases between them. This CDR3 has 14 residues. CDR3 region: CASSFVGARETQYF. For the CDR3, the DNA is TGTGCCAGCAGTTTTGTGGGGGCGCGGGAGACCCAGTACTTC.

This clonotype was counted ten times or more. V usage is TRBV15 and J usage is TRBJ2-4, with 9 bases lining up with TRBD1. Germline V gene data show CDR1 as LNHNV and CDR2 as YYDKDF (reference sequence). This CDR3 has 15 residues. Trimming cost V 2 bases and J 8 bases; bases outside gene matches: 7. CDR3 DNA: TGTGCCACCAGCAGAAACGCGGGACAGGGATACATTCAGTACTTC. Translated: CATSRNAGQGYIQYF.

The chain couples TRBV7-6 to TRBJ2-1; D possibly corresponds to TRBD2 (6 bases). The germline V gene has CDR1 SGHVS and CDR2 FNYEAQ. Trimming took 1 base from V and 10 from J, leaving 11 bases between them. The CDR3 consists of 13 residues. CDR3 amino acids: CASSLEGGWEQFF. The DNA for the CDR3 is TGTGCCAGCAGCTTAGAGGGAGGCTGGGAGCAGTTCTTC.

In this sample, this clonotype turned up a few times. V usage is TRBV7-9 and J usage is TRBJ2-7; D uncertain. Trimming cost V 7 bases and J 6 bases, with 13 bases left between them. The CDR3 consists of 12 residues. Germline V gene sequence: CDR1 SEHNR, CDR2 FQNEAQ (reference sequence). CDR3 region: CASTFGTGEQYF. DNA for the CDR3: TGTGCCAGCACCTTTGGAACTGGCGAGCAGTACTTC. The whole variable domain, filled in from reference TRBV7-9 and TRBJ2-7, reads DTGVSQNPRHKITKRGQNVTFRCDPISEHNRLYWYRQTLGQGPEFLTYFQNEAQLEKSRLLSDRFSAERPKGSFSTLEIQRTEQGDSAMYLCASTFGTGEQYFGPGTRLTVT.

This clonotype was seen more than once but under ten times. The chain employs TRBV29-1 and TRBJ2-5; no definite D call. The V gene's germline CDR1 is SQVTM and CDR2 ANQGSEA. V dropped 3 bases and J dropped 4 bases, with 3 bases sitting between them. The length of the CDR3 is 10 residues. CDR3 nucleotide sequence: TGCAGCGTTGACCGAGAGACCCAGTACTTC. It yields the protein CSVDRETQYF.

The rearrangement joins TRBV12-3 or TRBV12-4 to TRBJ2-3; 9 nucleotides match TRBD1. The CDR3 covers 16 residues. Trimming removed 5 bases from V and 2 bases from J; junction bases left unmatched: 8. The CDR3 reads CASSGRTGAYTDTQYF. DNA of the CDR3: TGTGCCAGCAGTGGGCGGACAGGGGCCTACACAGATACGCAGTATTTT.

In this sample, this clonotype turned up many times. V is TRBV12-3 or TRBV12-4 and J is TRBJ2-5; no definite D call. V dropped 6 bases and J dropped 5 bases, with 16 bases sitting between them. This CDR3 contains 14 residues. The CDR3 coding sequence is TGTGCCAGCAGCCCTACGGGTTGGTCGGAGACCCAGTACTTC. It translates to CASSPTGWSETQYF.

This sequence joins TRBV20-1 and TRBJ2-2; 9 nucleotides match TRBD1. There are 16 residues in the CDR3. Germline trimming cut 6 bases from V and 4 bases from J; bases unmatched to any gene: 12. Looked up from germline, CDR1 is DFQATT and CDR2 is SNEGSKA (reference sequence). The CDR3 loop reads CSANFKGTGRTGELFF. CDR3 nucleotide sequence: TGCAGTGCGAATTTTAAAGGGACAGGGCGCACCGGGGAGCTGTTTTTT.

With regard to this clonotype: Being one base from a much bigger clone, this may be a read error. The genes are TRBV2 and TRBJ2-1; 15 bases match TRBD2. The CDR3 runs 16 residues. Germline values: CDR1 SNHLY, CDR2 FYNNEI. V was pared by 6 bases and J by 4 bases, with 4 bases of the junction left unmatched. CDR3 in amino acids: CASSEGLAGGYNEQFF. The CDR3 DNA is TGTGCCAGCAGCGAGGGACTAGCGGGGGGATACAATGAGCAGTTCTTC.

This clonotype was seen only a few times. V gene TRBV24-1 combines with J gene TRBJ2-5, with D uncertain. The germline gives CDR1 KGHDR, CDR2 SFDVKD. Trimming stripped 4 bases from V and 5 bases from J, with 10 bases between. The CDR3 length is 13 residues. The CDR3 DNA reads TGTGCCACCAGTGACCTTTTCCAGGAGACCCAGTACTTC. This gives the protein CATSDLFQETQYF.

The sample holds many counts of this clonotype. This rearrangement joins TRBV4-3 to TRBJ2-1; D is possibly TRBD1 or TRBD2 (6 bases each). The CDR3 covers 14 residues. Germline lookup yields CDR1 LGHNA and CDR2 YSLEER. Trimming shortened V by 0 bases and J by 10 bases, and 13 bases separated the two germline ends. For the CDR3, the DNA is TGCGCCAGCAGCCAAGACCCACTAGGGGGGGAGCAGTTCTTC. Amino acids: CASSQDPLGGEQFF.

This clonotype occurred many times. The J gene is TRBJ2-1, the V gene TRBV29-1; TRBD1 matches 9 bases. Trimming removed 7 bases from V and 9 bases from J; junction bases left unmatched: 7. CDR3 length: 12 amino acids. CDR1 SQVTM and CDR2 ANQGSEA come from the germline V gene. The CDR3 loop reads CSAGTGIREQFF. DNA of the CDR3: TGCAGCGCCGGGACAGGGATTCGTGAGCAGTTCTTC.

This clonotype showed up many times. The chain employs TRBV6-1 and TRBJ2-7; D may be TRBD1 (6 bases). With 4 bases removed from V and 2 bases from J, the gap between germline ends came to 12 bases. CDR1 and CDR2 from the germline V gene are MNHNS and SASEGT. The CDR3 runs to 14 residues. In DNA form, the CDR3 reads TGTGCCAGCAGTGCAAGGGGACACACCTACGAGCAGTACTTC. The encoded protein is CASSARGHTYEQYF.

The rearrangement links TRBV20-1 to TRBJ2-1; 9 bases match TRBD2. The germline V gene encodes CDR1 DFQATT and CDR2 SNEGSKA (reference sequence). The length of the CDR3 is 14 residues. V was clipped by 6 bases and J by 2 bases; unmatched bases: 5. For the CDR3, the DNA is TGCAGTGCCCGGACTAGCGCTCCCTACAATGAGCAGTTCTTC. Translated, it gives CSARTSAPYNEQFF.

The table lists this clonotype with many counts. V gene TRBV20-1 combines with J gene TRBJ2-3, with 10 bases fitting TRBD2. The CDR3 consists of 15 residues. After removal of 5 bases from V and 2 bases from J, the junction contained 7 bases not matched to a gene. Germline loops: CDR1 DFQATT, CDR2 SNEGSKA (reference sequence). DNA of the CDR3: TGCAGTGCTGCACGGACTAGCGGATTCACAGATACGCAGTATTTT. This sequence encodes CSAARTSGFTDTQYF.

This clonotype has a count of ten or more. The gene calls are TRBV7-2 and TRBJ1-6; D perhaps matches TRBD1 (6 bases). This CDR3 has 14 amino acids. From germline, CDR1 is SGHTA and CDR2 FQGNSA. V lost 6 bases and J 10 bases, leaving 16 bases between the germline ends. The DNA for the CDR3 is TGTGCCAGCAGTGTTCGGGACACCGTCTCACCCCTCCACTTT. This sequence encodes CASSVRDTVSPLHF.

This clonotype was seen repeatedly, ten times or more. V is TRBV29-1 and J is TRBJ1-2, with D hard to call. The V gene's germline CDR1 is SQVTM and CDR2 ANQGSEA. CDR3 length: 13 amino acids. Trimming pared 4 bases from V and 3 bases from J, leaving 12 bases between. CDR3 sequence: CSVAFWADYGYTF. CDR3 in DNA: TGCAGCGTTGCCTTTTGGGCCGACTATGGCTACACCTTC.

This clonotype appeared a few times. The chain links TRBV6-2 or TRBV6-3 to TRBJ2-7; 7 nucleotides match TRBD1. J lost 3 bases, V lost 0 bases, and 11 bases had no gene match. The CDR3 runs to 17 residues. In germline, CDR1 is MNHEY, CDR2 SVGEGT. CDR3 amino acids: CASSYSSRGTVNYEQYF. The CDR3 bases are TGTGCCAGCAGTTACTCAAGCCGTGGGACAGTTAACTACGAGCAGTACTTC.

This clonotype was found many times. V gene TRBV4-2 combines with J gene TRBJ2-1; D ambiguous. V was clipped by 2 bases and J by 0 bases, with 11 bases between them. This CDR3 is 16 amino acids long. CDR1 and CDR2 from the germline V gene are LGHNA and YNFKEQ. The DNA of the CDR3 is TGTGCCAGCAGCCAATACGGCGGTAGCTCCTACAATGAGCAGTTCTTC. Its translation: CASSQYGGSSYNEQFF.

This chain links TRBV4-3 with TRBJ2-1; TRBD2 is a possible D gene (6 bases). Germline CDR1 is LGHNA and CDR2 is YSLEER. The V gene lost 3 bases and the J gene lost 12 bases, with 24 bases spanning the gap. This CDR3 is built from 16 residues. The CDR3 loop is CASSQGPLAVGGGQFF. In DNA, the CDR3 is TGCGCCAGCAGCCAGGGGCCCCTGGCCGTGGGAGGAGGGCAGTTCTTC.

This clonotype showed up many times. The chain has TRBV30 and TRBJ2-7, with D unresolved. The CDR3 runs to 15 residues. The germline V gene encodes CDR1 GTSNPN and CDR2 SVGIG (reference sequence). The V gene lost 0 bases and the J gene lost 0 bases, with 12 bases spanning the gap. CDR3 in amino acids: CAWSVRTDSSYEQYF. CDR3 in DNA: TGTGCCTGGAGTGTACGGACGGATAGCTCCTACGAGCAGTACTTC.